This section outlines one T cell receptor (beta chain) sequence together with its context. The entry originates in a study of cytomegalovirus exposure and HLA in healthy donors. The study ran its PCR with 60 Vbeta and 13 Jbeta primers. TCRdb's table, derived via immunoSEQ multiplex PCR, lists solely in-frame clones and lacks some. The sample has 110,000 to 150,000 clones, about 75% seen once; the top ten hold 1.5% to 2%. The TCR originated in a woman aged 25 to 39 in good health and CMV-seronegative. Specimen: PBMCs.

The CDR3 DNA follows: TGTGCCAGCAGCACCCGACAGGGAACCAAAAACATTCAGTACTTC. This encodes CASSTRQGTKNIQYF. J is TRBJ2-4 and V is TRBV21-1; TRBD1 reflects the table's D call only, with no check against the DNA. TRBV21-1 is shown as a pseudogene. CDR3 length: 15 amino acids.